Listed below are T cell receptor beta chains from one sample, sequenced in a study of T cells after yellow fever vaccination. TCRdb called the 5' RACE reads again in MiXCR, with one record for every CDR3 protein. This repertoire shows about 96,000 distinct CDR3 sequences, approximately 9% found once; its top ten account for around 17%. The sequenced sample was CD8+ T cells not binding an NS4B(214-222) dextramer, sorted from PBMCs, obtained roughly 15 days after the first yellow fever vaccination. All receptors derive from a man younger than 35 who received the YFV17D yellow fever vaccine. Each CDR3 is given with its conserved first and last residue. The D gene is left open where the match is weak. Size tells how often a clone was seen (once, few, many) or the class of an expanded clone, and some rows leave it out.

clone_size,j_call,d_call,v_call,cdr3_nt,cdr3_aa
few,TRBJ2-2,NA,TRBV6-5,TGTGCCAGCAGTTATAGCGTACAGAGCTTTCTGAACACCGGGGAGCTGTTTTTT,CASSYSVQSFLNTGELFF
few,TRBJ2-3,TRBD2,TRBV5-1,TGCGCCAGCAGCTTGATTACTGGACTAGCGGGGGGGCTGGGCACAGATACGCAGTATTTT,CASSLITGLAGGLGTDTQYF
few,TRBJ2-5,TRBD1,TRBV4-1,TGCGCCAGCAGCCAACGAGGACAGGCGGAGAAAGCGACCCAGTACTTC,CASSQRGQAEKATQYF
NA,TRBJ2-7,NA,TRBV20-1,TGCAGTGCTAGAGATTGGGTCAGCGGATCCACTGACTACGAGCAGTACTTC,CSARDWVSGSTDYEQYF
NA,TRBJ2-1,NA,TRBV27,TGTGCCAGCAGTTTACCAGGGACCAAAAATGAGCAGTTCTTC,CASSLPGTKNEQFF
few,TRBJ2-7,TRBD1,TRBV7-9,TGTGCCAGCACCCGGGACAGCTCCTACGAGCAGTACTTC,CASTRDSSYEQYF
few,TRBJ2-6,NA,TRBV6-5,TGTGCCAGCAGGCTCCAGGACAGTCAGGCCGGGGCCAACGTCCTGACTTTC,CASRLQDSQAGANVLTF
many,TRBJ2-7,TRBD1,TRBV29-1,TGCAGCCATAGAGAGGGACAGGGGGGCTCCTACGAGCAGTACTTC,CSHREGQGGSYEQYF
NA,TRBJ1-5,NA,TRBV2,TGTGCCAGCAGCGCATTACCGCAGGGGATGGATCAGCCCCAGCATTTT,CASSALPQGMDQPQHF
NA,TRBJ1-3,NA,TRBV25-1,TGTGCCAGCAGTCCAGGATCGTCTGGAAACACCATATATTTT,CASSPGSSGNTIYF
NA,TRBJ2-3,NA,TRBV5-1,TGCGCCAGCAGCTATTTGGGGGGCGGCACAGATACGCAGTATTTT,CASSYLGGGTDTQYF
NA,TRBJ2-1,NA,TRBV9,TGTGCCAGCAGCGTAGATAAGTTGAGCTCCCTCGCGGATGAGCAGTTCTTC,CASSVDKLSSLADEQFF
few,TRBJ1-1,NA,TRBV5-1,TGCGCCAGCAGAGCTCCTATGGGGAACACTGAAGCTTTCTTT,CASRAPMGNTEAFF
many,TRBJ1-3,TRBD1,TRBV5-1,TGCGCCAGCAGCTTCTCCACAGGGGGCTTTGGAAACACCATATATTTT,CASSFSTGGFGNTIYF
many,TRBJ2-2,TRBD1,TRBV12-3/TRBV12-4,TGTGCCAGCAGTCCGGGACAGGTTTACACCGGGGAGCTGTTTTTT,CASSPGQVYTGELFF
many,TRBJ1-1,NA,TRBV5-1,TGCGCCAGCAGCTTGGATCAGGGAGATGAAGCTTTCTTT,CASSLDQGDEAFF
many,TRBJ2-1,TRBD2,TRBV20-1,TGCAGTGCTAGAGATAGCAGCGGGGGCTACAATGAGCAGTTCTTC,CSARDSSGGYNEQFF
few,TRBJ2-1,TRBD1,TRBV6-2/TRBV6-3,TGTGCCAGCAGTAGAGGGGGCCTTGAGCAGTTCTTC,CASSRGGLEQFF
many,TRBJ1-1,NA,TRBV18,TGTGCCAGCTCACCACGTTGGGAACGGTTTGAAGCTTTCTTT,CASSPRWERFEAFF
few,TRBJ2-2,TRBD1,TRBV4-3,TGCGCCAGCAGTCCAGACAGGGAACCGAACACCGGGGAGCTGTTTTTT,CASSPDREPNTGELFF